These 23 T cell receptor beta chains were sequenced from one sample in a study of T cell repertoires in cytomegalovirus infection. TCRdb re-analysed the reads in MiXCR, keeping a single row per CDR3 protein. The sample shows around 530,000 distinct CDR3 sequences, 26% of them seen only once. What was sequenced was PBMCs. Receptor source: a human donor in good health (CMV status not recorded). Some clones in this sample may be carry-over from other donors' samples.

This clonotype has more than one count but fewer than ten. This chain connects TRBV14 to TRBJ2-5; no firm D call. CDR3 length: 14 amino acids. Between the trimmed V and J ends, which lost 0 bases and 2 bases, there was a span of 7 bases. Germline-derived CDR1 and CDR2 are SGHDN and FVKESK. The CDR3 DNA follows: TGTGCCAGCAGCCAAGATACGAATCAAGAGACCCAGTACTTC. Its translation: CASSQDTNQETQYF.

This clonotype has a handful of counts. The CDR3 bases are TGTGCCAGCAGGCCTGCAGGGGGCAACTATGGCTACACCTTC. Protein sequence: CASRPAGGNYGYTF. The chain is built from TRBV6-1 and TRBJ1-2; 8 nucleotides match TRBD1. Germline CDR1 is MNHNS and CDR2 is SASEGT. V lost 6 bases to trimming and J lost 2 bases; unmatched junction nucleotides: 5. The CDR3 runs to 14 residues.

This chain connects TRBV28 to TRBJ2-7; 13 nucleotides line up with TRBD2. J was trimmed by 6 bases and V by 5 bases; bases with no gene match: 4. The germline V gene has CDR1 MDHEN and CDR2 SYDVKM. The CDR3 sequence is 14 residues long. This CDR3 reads CASSAGLAGPEQYF. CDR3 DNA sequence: TGTGCCAGCAGTGCGGGACTAGCGGGACCCGAGCAGTACTTC.

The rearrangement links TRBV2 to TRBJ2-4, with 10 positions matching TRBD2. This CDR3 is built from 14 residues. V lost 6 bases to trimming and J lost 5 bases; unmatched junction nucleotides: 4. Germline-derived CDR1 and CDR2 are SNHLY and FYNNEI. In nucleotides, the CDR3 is TGTGCCAGCAGAAGCGGGAGGGGCCAAAACATTCAGTACTTC. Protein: CASRSGRGQNIQYF.

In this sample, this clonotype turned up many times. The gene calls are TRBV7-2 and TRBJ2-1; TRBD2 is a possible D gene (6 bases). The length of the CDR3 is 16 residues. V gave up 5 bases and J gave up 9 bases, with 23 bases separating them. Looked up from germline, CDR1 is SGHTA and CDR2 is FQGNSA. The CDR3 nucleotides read TGTGCCAGCAGCAACACCGCGGGGAATCCTTTTGGTGAGCAGTTCTTC. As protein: CASSNTAGNPFGEQFF. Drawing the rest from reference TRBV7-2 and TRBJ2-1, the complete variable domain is GAGVSQSPSNKVTEKGKDVELRCDPISGHTALYWYRQSLGQGLEFLIYFQGNSAPDKSGLPSDRFSAERTGGSVSTLTIQRTQQEDSAVYLCASSNTAGNPFGEQFFGPGTRLTVL.

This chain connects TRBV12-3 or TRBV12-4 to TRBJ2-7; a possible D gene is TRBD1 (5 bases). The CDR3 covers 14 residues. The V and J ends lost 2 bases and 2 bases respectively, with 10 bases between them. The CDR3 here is CASSLRQDTYEQYF. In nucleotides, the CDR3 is TGTGCCAGCAGTTTACGGCAGGACACCTACGAGCAGTACTTC.

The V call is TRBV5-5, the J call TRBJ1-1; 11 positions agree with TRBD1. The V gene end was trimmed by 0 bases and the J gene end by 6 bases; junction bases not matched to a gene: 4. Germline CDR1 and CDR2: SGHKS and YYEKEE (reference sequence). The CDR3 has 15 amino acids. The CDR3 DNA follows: TGTGCCAGCAGCTTGGAGGACAGGGGGCTCGCTGAAGCTTTCTTT. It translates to CASSLEDRGLAEAFF.

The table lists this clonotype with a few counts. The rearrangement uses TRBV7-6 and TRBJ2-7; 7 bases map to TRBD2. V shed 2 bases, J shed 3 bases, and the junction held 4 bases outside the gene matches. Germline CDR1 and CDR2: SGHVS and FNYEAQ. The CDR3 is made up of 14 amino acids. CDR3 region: CASSLRGEGYEQYF. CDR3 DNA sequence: TGTGCCAGCAGCTTACGGGGGGAGGGCTACGAGCAGTACTTC.

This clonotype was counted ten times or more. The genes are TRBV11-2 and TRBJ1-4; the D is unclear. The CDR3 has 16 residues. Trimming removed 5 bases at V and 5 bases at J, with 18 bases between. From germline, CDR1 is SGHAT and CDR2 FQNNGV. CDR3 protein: CASSPLPGGLNEKLFF. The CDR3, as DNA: TGTGCCAGCAGCCCCCTGCCGGGAGGATTAAATGAAAAACTGTTTTTT.

The CDR3 region is CASSYSRQSEAFF. Here the CDR3 DNA reads TGTGCCAGCAGTTACTCACGGCAGAGTGAAGCTTTCTTT. The genes are TRBV6-6 and TRBJ1-1, with D unclear. Trimming left V 0 bases short and J 7 bases short, with 9 bases between. This CDR3 comprises 13 residues. Germline CDR1 is MNHNY and CDR2 is SVGAGI (reference sequence).

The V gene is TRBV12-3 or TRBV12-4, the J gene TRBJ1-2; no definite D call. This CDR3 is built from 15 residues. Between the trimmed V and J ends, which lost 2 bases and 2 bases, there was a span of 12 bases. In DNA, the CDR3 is TGTGCCAGCAGTTTATTTTGGCGGGCCAACTATGGCTACACCTTC. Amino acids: CASSLFWRANYGYTF.

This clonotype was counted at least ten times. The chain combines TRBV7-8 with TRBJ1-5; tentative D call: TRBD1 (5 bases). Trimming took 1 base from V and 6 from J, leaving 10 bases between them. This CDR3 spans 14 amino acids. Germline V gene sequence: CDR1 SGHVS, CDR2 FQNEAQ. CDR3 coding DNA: TGTGCCAGCAGCTTAGGGCCAGGGTTTCAGCCCCAGCATTTT. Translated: CASSLGPGFQPQHF.

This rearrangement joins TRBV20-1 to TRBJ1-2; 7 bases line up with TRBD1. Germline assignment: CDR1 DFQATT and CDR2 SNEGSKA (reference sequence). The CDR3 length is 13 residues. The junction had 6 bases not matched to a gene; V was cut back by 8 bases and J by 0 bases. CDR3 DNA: TGCAGTAATAGACAGGGCACTAACTATGGCTACACCTTC. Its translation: CSNRQGTNYGYTF.

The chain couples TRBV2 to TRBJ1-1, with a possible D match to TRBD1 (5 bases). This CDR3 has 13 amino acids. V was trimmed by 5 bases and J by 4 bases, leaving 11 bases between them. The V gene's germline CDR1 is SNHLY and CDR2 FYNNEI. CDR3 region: CASSKEGLTEAFF. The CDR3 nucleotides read TGTGCCAGCAGTAAGGAGGGGCTCACTGAAGCTTTCTTT.

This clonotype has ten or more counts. The DNA of the CDR3 is TGTGCCAGCAGCTTAAGCCCCCCGGGGGCTGGTACTGAAGCTTTCTTT. It translates to CASSLSPPGAGTEAFF. This chain connects TRBV7-2 to TRBJ1-1; the D gene is possibly TRBD1 (6 bases). CDR1 is SGHTA and CDR2 is FQGNSA in the germline V gene. V was trimmed by 2 bases and J by 5 bases, leaving 18 bases between them. The CDR3 has 16 residues.

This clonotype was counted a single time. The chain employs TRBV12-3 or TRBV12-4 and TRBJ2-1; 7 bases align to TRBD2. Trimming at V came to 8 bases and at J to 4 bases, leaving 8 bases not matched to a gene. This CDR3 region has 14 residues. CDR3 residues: CASRPGTNYNEQFF. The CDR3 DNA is TGTGCCAGCCGACCTGGGACTAATTACAATGAGCAGTTCTTC.

The CDR3 DNA sequence: TGTGCCAGCAGTTTCAGCCAGGGTGGTTCGAGGGAGCTGTTTTTT. Protein: CASSFSQGGSRELFF. The chain carries TRBV27 and TRBJ2-2, with D possibly TRBD1 on 5 matching bases. The germline CDR1 and CDR2 sequences are MNHEY and SMNVEV (reference sequence). V lost 3 bases to trimming and J lost 9 bases, with 17 bases between them. The CDR3 has 15 amino acids.

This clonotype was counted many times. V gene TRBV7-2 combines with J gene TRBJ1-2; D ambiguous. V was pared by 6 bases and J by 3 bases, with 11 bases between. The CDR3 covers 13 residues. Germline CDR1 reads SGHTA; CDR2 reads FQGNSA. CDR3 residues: CASRFSIDYGYTF. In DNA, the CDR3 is TGTGCCAGCAGGTTCTCGATCGACTATGGCTACACCTTC.

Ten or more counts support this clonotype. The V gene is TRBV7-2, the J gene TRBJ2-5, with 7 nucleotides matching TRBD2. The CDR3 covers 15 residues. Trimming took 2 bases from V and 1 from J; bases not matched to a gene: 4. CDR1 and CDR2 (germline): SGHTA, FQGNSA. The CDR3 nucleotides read TGTGCCAGCAGCTTAAGTTCTAGCGGCCAAGAGACCCAGTACTTC. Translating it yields CASSLSSSGQETQYF.

The CDR3 region has the DNA TGCAGTGCTAGACTACCTCAACGGGTCAATGAGCAGTTCTTC. Translated, it gives CSARLPQRVNEQFF. V usage is TRBV20-1 and J usage is TRBJ2-1; D is unclear. Per germline, CDR1 DFQATT and CDR2 SNEGSKA (reference sequence). This CDR3 region has 14 residues. The V end lost 2 bases, the J end lost 6 bases, and 14 bases lay between the germline ends.

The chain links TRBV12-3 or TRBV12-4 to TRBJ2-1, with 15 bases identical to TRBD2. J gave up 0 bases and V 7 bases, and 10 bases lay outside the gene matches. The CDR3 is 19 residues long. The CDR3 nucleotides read TGTGCCAGCACCAAAGGACTAGCGGGAGGGCGGAGCTCCTACAATGAGCAGTTCTTC. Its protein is CASTKGLAGGRSSYNEQFF.

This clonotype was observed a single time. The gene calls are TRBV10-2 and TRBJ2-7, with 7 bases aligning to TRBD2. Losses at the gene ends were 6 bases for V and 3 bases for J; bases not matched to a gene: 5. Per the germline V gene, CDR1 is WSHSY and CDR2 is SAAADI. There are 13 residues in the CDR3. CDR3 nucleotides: TGCGCCAGCAGCGGGGAGGGGTACTACGAGCAGTACTTC. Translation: CASSGEGYYEQYF.

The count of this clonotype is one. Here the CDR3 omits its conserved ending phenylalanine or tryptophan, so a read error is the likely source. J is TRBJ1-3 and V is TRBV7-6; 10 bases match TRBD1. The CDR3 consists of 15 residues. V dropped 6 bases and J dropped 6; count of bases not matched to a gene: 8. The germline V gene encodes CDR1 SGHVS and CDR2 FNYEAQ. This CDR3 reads CASRSTGTGENTIYV. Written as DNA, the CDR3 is TGTGCCAGCAGGTCAACCGGGACAGGGGAAAACACCATATATGTT.